Below are 19 T cell receptor beta chains sequenced from a single sample in a study of OX40 agonist ivuxolimab in advanced cancers. Using immunoSEQ multiplex PCR, the repertoire was profiled, and TCRdb retains in-frame clones only, with some absent. The sample holds about 7,300 clones, around 86% seen once. This specimen was CD4+ or CD8+ T cells sorted from blood, taken in a trial of the OX40 agonist ivuxolimab. Receptor source: an adult with an advanced solid tumor such as melanoma, head and neck, liver or kidney cancer.

The chain is built from TRBV7-6 and TRBJ2-1; weak D call: TRBD2 (6 bases). V lost 6 bases, J lost 0 bases, and 15 bases lay in between. Germline V CDR1 and CDR2: SGHVS, FNYEAQ. The CDR3 consists of 16 residues. The CDR3: CASSIAAMSSYNEQFF. DNA of the CDR3: TGTGCCAGCAGTATAGCGGCCATGAGCTCCTACAATGAGCAGTTCTTC. Together with reference TRBV7-6 and TRBJ2-1, the CDR3 gives the full variable domain: GAGVSQSPRYKVTKRGQDVALRCDPISGHVSLYWYRQALGQGPEFLTYFNYEAQQDKSGLPNDRFSAERPEGSISTLTIQRTEQRDSAMYRCASSIAAMSSYNEQFFGPGTRLTVL.

The chain has TRBV28 and TRBJ2-7, with D unresolved. The CDR3 runs 14 residues. The germline CDR1 and CDR2 sequences are MDHEN and SYDVKM. The V and J ends lost 6 bases and 3 bases respectively, with 15 bases between them. The chain's CDR3 is CASSNPTDDYEQYF. The CDR3 DNA follows: TGTGCCAGCAGCAACCCCACGGACGACTACGAGCAGTACTTC.

The CDR3 protein is CASSEAWGGRSDTQYF. CDR3 sequence (DNA): TGTGCCAGCAGTGAAGCATGGGGGGGCCGCTCAGATACGCAGTATTTT. This chain connects TRBV6-1 to TRBJ2-3, with D perhaps matching TRBD2 (7 bases). The length of the CDR3 is 16 residues. Germline lookup yields CDR1 MNHNS and CDR2 SASEGT. V was clipped by 0 bases and J by 4 bases, with 14 bases between them.

This chain uses TRBV7-9 with TRBJ2-1; the match to TRBD1 covers 7 bases. Germline V gives CDR1 SEHNR, CDR2 FQNEAQ (reference sequence). The CDR3 spans 16 residues. Losses at the gene ends were 6 bases for V and 4 bases for J; bases not matched to a gene: 12. CDR3 residues: CASRNTTGILYNEQFF. CDR3 bases: TGTGCCAGCAGAAACACGACAGGGATTCTATACAATGAGCAGTTCTTC.

The chain is built from TRBV6-1 and TRBJ1-1; D perhaps matches TRBD1 (5 bases). The V gene's germline CDR1 is MNHNS and CDR2 SASEGT. V was shortened by 6 bases and J by 3 bases, with 11 bases between the two germline ends. This CDR3 has 13 residues. The CDR3 spells CASRGDRYTEAFF. In nucleotides, the CDR3 is TGTGCCAGCAGGGGCGACAGATACACTGAAGCTTTCTTT.

J is TRBJ2-2 and V is TRBV5-4; D not certain. There are 15 residues in the CDR3. With 2 bases removed from V and 3 bases from J, the gap between germline ends came to 11 bases. Germline V gene data show CDR1 as SGHNT and CDR2 as YYREEE (reference sequence). This chain's CDR3 is CASSFWQVDTGELFF. DNA of the CDR3: TGTGCCAGCAGCTTTTGGCAGGTCGACACCGGGGAGCTGTTTTTT.

J is TRBJ2-3 and V is TRBV6-4; 7 bases are a match to TRBD2. Germline V CDR1 and CDR2: MRHNA, SNTAGT. The V segment lost 5 bases and the J segment 6 bases; nucleotides outside the gene matches: 8. The length of the CDR3 is 14 residues. The CDR3 DNA follows: TGTGCCAGCAGTTCCGACACTAGCGCCGATACGCAGTATTTT. This sequence encodes CASSSDTSADTQYF.

The chain carries TRBV19 and TRBJ1-1, with 9 bases fitting TRBD1. CDR1 and CDR2 (germline): LNHDA, SQIVND (reference sequence). V dropped 5 bases and J dropped 10; count of bases not matched to a gene: 14. The CDR3 contains 15 residues. For the CDR3, the DNA is TGTGCCAGTAGTTCACTACAGGGGGCCTCCTCCGGAGCTTTCTTT. Encoded protein: CASSSLQGASSGAFF.

The genes are TRBV2 and TRBJ1-3, with 7 bases lining up with TRBD1. Trimming cost V 4 bases and J 2 bases; bases outside gene matches: 11. Germline V gene lookup returns CDR1 SNHLY and CDR2 FYNNEI. The CDR3 loop spans 17 amino acids. CDR3 bases: TGTGCCAGCAGTGGCCCTCCGCTGGGACAGCCTGGAAACACCATATATTTT. It specifies CASSGPPLGQPGNTIYF.

The chain recombines TRBV11-2 with TRBJ2-7; D unclear. Trimming removed 4 bases at V and 5 bases at J, with 15 bases between. The CDR3 sequence is 14 residues long. Per the germline V gene, CDR1 is SGHAT and CDR2 is FQNNGV. This chain's CDR3 is CASSSESRINEQYF. The CDR3 region has the DNA TGTGCCAGCAGCTCTGAGTCACGGATCAACGAGCAGTACTTC.

This clone was seen only once. The conserved closing phenylalanine or tryptophan is absent in this CDR3, likely reflecting a read error. V and J are TRBV7-9 and TRBJ1-2; 7 bases fit TRBD1. Per germline, CDR1 SEHNR and CDR2 FQNEAQ (reference sequence). V gave up 5 bases and J gave up 3 bases; unmatched junction bases: 6. This CDR3 region has 14 residues. This CDR3 reads CASSPGTAYYGYTI. DNA for the CDR3: TGTGCCAGCAGCCCAGGGACAGCCTACTATGGCTACACCATC.

The chain carries TRBV5-6 and TRBJ1-1, with D possibly TRBD1 on 5 matching bases. The CDR3 is made up of 13 amino acids. V lost 0 bases and J 6 bases, leaving 9 bases between the germline ends. Germline V gene data show CDR1 as SGHDT and CDR2 as YYEEEE. Written as DNA, the CDR3 is TGTGCCAGCAGCTTGGGTGGGGCGTCTGAAGCTTTCTTT. Translated, it gives CASSLGGASEAFF.

CDR3 residues: CASSAGLDYEQYF. The DNA of the CDR3 is TGTGCCAGCAGTGCGGGACTGGACTACGAGCAGTACTTC. This chain joins TRBV2 and TRBJ2-7, with D tentatively TRBD2 (6 bases). Germline V gives CDR1 SNHLY, CDR2 FYNNEI. This CDR3 has 13 residues. Trimming shortened V by 4 bases and J by 3 bases, and 10 bases separated the two germline ends.

This chain uses TRBV5-5 with TRBJ2-7; 7 nucleotides align to TRBD2. Germline CDR1 and CDR2: SGHKS and YYEKEE (reference sequence). This CDR3 spans 14 amino acids. Trimming took 0 bases from V and 6 from J; bases not matched to a gene: 6. CDR3 in DNA: TGTGCCAGCAGCTTGGGGCCAGCGGGGATCGAGCAGTACTTC. Protein sequence: CASSLGPAGIEQYF.

The chain is built from TRBV2 and TRBJ2-7; 10 nucleotides agree with TRBD1. The CDR3 contains 14 residues. With 6 bases clipped from V and 2 bases from J, the junction kept 4 bases outside the gene matches. The germline V gene encodes CDR1 SNHLY and CDR2 FYNNEI. The CDR3 loop reads CASSKGQGAYEQYF. CDR3 DNA sequence: TGTGCCAGCAGCAAAGGACAGGGGGCCTACGAGCAGTACTTC.

V usage is TRBV9 and J usage is TRBJ1-5; D possibly corresponds to TRBD1 (5 bases). Trimming shortened V by 0 bases and J by 6 bases, and 10 bases separated the two germline ends. Germline assignment: CDR1 SGDLS and CDR2 YYNGEE. This CDR3 contains 14 residues. The chain's CDR3 is CASSVEVGPQPQHF. The CDR3, as DNA: TGTGCCAGCAGCGTAGAAGTGGGACCTCAGCCCCAGCATTTT.

V usage is TRBV7-9 and J usage is TRBJ1-5; TRBD1 aligns across 7 bases. V shed 6 bases and J 5 bases; nucleotides not matched to a gene: 13. CDR3 length: 16 residues. Germline V gene data show CDR1 as SEHNR and CDR2 as FQNEAQ (reference sequence). The DNA for the CDR3 is TGTGCCAGCAGTTCAACAGGGACAGCCTTTGATCAGCCCCAGCATTTT. It translates to CASSSTGTAFDQPQHF.

The chain recombines TRBV27 with TRBJ1-5; 9 bases match TRBD1. Trimming cost V 5 bases and J 6 bases; bases outside gene matches: 5. From germline, CDR1 is MNHEY and CDR2 SMNVEV (reference sequence). CDR3 length equals 14 residues. CDR3 loop: CASSKTGGSQPQHF. CDR3 DNA: TGTGCCAGCAGTAAAACAGGGGGCAGTCAGCCCCAGCATTTT.

This sequence joins TRBV19 and TRBJ1-3; D unresolved. The CDR3 length is 14 residues. CDR1 is LNHDA, CDR2 SQIVND, per germline (reference sequence). Trimming cost V 10 bases and J 0 bases, with 13 bases left between them. CDR3 protein: CATSMTGSGNTIYF. The CDR3 DNA sequence: TGTGCCACAAGTATGACGGGCTCTGGAAACACCATATATTTT.